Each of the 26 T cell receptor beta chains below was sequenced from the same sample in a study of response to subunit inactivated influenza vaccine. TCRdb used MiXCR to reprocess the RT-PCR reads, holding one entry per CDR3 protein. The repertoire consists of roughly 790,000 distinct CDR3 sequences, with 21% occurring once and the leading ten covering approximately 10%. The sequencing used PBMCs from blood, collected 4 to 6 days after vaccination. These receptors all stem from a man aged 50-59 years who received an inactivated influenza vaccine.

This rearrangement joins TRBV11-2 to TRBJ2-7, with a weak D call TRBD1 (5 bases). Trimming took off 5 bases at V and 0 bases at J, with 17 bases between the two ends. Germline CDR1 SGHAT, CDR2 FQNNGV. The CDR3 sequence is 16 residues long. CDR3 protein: CASSILTDSSSYEQYF. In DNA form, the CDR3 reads TGTGCCAGCAGCATACTGACAGATTCGAGCTCCTACGAGCAGTACTTC.

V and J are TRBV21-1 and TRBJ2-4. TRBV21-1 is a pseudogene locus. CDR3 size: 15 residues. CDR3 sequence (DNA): TGTGCCAGCAGCAAAGGTTGGGCAGCACAAAACATTCAGTACTTC. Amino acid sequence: CASSKGWAAQNIQYF.

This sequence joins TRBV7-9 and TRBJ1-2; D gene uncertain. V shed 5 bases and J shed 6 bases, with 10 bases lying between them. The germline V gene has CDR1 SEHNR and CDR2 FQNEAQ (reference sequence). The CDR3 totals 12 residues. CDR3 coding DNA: TGTGCCAGCAGCACAAATTTGGATGGCTACACCTTC. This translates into CASSTNLDGYTF.

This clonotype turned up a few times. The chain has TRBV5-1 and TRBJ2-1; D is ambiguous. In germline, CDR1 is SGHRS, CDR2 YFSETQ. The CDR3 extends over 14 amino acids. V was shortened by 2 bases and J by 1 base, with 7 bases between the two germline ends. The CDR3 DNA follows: TGCGCCAGCAGCTTCCAGGAGTCCTACAATGAGCAGTTCTTC. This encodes CASSFQESYNEQFF.

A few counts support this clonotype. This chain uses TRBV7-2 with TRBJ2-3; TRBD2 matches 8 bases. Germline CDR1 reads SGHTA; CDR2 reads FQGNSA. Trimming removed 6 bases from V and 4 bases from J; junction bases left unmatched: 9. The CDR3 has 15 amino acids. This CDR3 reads CASRPWTSSSDTQYF. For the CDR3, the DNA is TGTGCCAGCAGACCGTGGACTAGCAGCTCAGATACGCAGTATTTT.

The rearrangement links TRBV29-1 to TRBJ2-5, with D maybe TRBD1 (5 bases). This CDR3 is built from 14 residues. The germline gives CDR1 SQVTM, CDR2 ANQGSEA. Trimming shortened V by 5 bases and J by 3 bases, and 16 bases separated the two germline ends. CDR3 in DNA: TGCAGCGTTAGAGTCCGACAGATTGAAGAGACCCAGTACTTC. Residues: CSVRVRQIEETQYF. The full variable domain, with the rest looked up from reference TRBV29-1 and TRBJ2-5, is SAVISQKPSRDICQRGTSLTIQCQVDSQVTMMFWYRQQPGQSLTLIATANQGSEATYESGFVIDKFPISRPNLTFSTLTVSNMSPEDSSIYLCSVRVRQIEETQYFGPGTRLLVL.

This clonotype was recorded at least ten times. DNA of the CDR3: TGTGCCAGCAGCCCCCCCGGGGGGAAGAACACTGAAGCTTTCTTT. Its protein is CASSPPGGKNTEAFF. The chain couples TRBV7-9 to TRBJ1-1; tentative D call: TRBD1 (5 bases). Germline V lookup: CDR1 SEHNR, CDR2 FQNEAQ (reference sequence). V lost 5 bases and J lost 1, with 14 bases in between. This CDR3 region has 15 residues.

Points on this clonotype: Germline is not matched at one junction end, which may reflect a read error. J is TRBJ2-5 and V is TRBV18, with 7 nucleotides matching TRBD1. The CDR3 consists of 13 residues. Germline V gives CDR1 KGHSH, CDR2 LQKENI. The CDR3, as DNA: TGCGCCAGCAGCCCGACAGGGAAAGAGACCCAGTACTTC. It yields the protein CASSPTGKETQYF.

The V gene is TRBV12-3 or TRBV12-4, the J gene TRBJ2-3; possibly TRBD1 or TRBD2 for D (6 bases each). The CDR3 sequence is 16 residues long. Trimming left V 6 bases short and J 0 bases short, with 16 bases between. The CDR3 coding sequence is TGTGCCAGCAGCAGAGGACGGGGGCCCAGCACAGATACGCAGTATTTT. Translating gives CASSRGRGPSTDTQYF.

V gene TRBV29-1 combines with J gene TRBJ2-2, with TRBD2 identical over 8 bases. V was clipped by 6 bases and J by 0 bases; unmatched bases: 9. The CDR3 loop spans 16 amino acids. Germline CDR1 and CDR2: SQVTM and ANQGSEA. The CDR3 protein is CSVSTRLATNTGELFF. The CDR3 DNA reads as TGCAGCGTCTCCACTCGACTAGCGACGAACACCGGGGAGCTGTTTTTT.

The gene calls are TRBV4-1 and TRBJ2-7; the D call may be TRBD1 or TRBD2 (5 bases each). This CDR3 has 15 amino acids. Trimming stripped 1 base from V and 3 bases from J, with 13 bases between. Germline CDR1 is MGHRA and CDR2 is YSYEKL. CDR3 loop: CASSQVPGTSYEQYF. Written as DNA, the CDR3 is TGCGCCAGCAGCCAAGTACCAGGGACGAGCTACGAGCAGTACTTC.

The CDR3 loop is CASSLGSGGLRETQYF. The DNA for the CDR3 is TGTGCCAGCAGCTTGGGTAGCGGGGGCCTGCGAGAGACCCAGTACTTC. The gene calls are TRBV5-4 and TRBJ2-5, with 9 bases identical to TRBD2. Looked up from germline, CDR1 is SGHNT and CDR2 is YYREEE (reference sequence). With V trimmed by 0 bases and J by 4 bases, 7 bases remained unmatched. The CDR3 runs 16 residues.

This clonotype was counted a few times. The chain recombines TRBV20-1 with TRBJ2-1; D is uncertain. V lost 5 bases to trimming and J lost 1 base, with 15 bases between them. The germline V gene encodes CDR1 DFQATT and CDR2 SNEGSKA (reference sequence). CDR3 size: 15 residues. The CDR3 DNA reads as TGCAGTGCTCCCAGCGCTCAGCGTTCCTACAATGAGCAGTTCTTC. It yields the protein CSAPSAQRSYNEQFF.

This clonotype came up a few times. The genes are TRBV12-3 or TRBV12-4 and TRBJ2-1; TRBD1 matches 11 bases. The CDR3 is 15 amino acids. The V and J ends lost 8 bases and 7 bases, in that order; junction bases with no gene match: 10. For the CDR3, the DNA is TGTGCCAGCGGCAGCGGACAGGGGGCTCGAAATGAGCAGTTCTTC. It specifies CASGSGQGARNEQFF.

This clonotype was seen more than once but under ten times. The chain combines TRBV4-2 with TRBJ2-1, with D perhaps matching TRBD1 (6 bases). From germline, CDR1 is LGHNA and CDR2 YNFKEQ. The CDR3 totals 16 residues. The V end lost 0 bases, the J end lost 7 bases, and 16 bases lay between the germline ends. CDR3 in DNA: TGTGCCAGCAGCCAAGAAGGGGGTGGGCAAGTGAATGAGCAGTTCTTC. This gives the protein CASSQEGGGQVNEQFF.

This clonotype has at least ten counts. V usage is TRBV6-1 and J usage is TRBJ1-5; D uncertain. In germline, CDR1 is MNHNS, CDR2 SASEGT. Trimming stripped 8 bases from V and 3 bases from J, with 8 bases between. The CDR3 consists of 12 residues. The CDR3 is CASSRDNQPQHF. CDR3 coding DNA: TGTGCCAGCTCAAGGGACAATCAGCCCCAGCATTTT.

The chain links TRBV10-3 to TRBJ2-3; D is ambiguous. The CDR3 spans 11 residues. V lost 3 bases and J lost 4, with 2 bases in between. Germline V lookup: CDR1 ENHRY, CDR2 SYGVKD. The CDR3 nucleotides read TGTGCCATCAGTGAAGCAGATACGCAGTATTTT. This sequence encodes CAISEADTQYF.

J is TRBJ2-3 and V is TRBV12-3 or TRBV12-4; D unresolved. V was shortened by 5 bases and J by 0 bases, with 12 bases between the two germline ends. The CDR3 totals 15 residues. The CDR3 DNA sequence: TGTGCCAGCAGTCTATCAGGATCTAGCACAGATACGCAGTATTTT. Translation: CASSLSGSSTDTQYF.

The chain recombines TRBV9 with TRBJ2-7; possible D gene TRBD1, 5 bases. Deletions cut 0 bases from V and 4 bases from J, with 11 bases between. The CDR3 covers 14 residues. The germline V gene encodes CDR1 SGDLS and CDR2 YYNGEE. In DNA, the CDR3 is TGTGCCAGCAGCGTAGGGTGGCAGGGTTACGAGCAGTACTTC. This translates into CASSVGWQGYEQYF.

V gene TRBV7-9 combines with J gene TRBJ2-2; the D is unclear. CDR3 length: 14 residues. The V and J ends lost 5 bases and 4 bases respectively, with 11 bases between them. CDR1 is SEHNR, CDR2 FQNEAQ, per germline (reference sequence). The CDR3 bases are TGTGCCAGCAGCGTGAATATAGGCACCGGGGAGCTGTTTTTT. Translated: CASSVNIGTGELFF.

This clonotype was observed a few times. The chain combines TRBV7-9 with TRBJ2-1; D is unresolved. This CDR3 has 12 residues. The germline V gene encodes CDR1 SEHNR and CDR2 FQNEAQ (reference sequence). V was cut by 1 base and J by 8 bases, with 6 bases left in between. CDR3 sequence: CASSLGDDEQFF. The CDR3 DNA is TGTGCCAGCAGCTTAGGGGATGATGAGCAGTTCTTC.

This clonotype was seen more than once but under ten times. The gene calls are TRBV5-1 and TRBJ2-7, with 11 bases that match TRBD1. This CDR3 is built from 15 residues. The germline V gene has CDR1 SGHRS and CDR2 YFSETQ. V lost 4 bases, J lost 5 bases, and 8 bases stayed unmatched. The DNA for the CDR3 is TGCGCCAGCAGCGGACAGGGGGCTACGGGGAACGAGCAGTACTTC. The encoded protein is CASSGQGATGNEQYF.

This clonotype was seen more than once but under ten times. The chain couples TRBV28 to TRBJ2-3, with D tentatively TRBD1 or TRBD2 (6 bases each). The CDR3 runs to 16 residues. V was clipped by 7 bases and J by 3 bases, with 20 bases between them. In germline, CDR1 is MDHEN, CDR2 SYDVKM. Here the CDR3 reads CASTDKGGLVTDTQYF. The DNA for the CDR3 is TGTGCCAGCACCGATAAAGGGGGACTTGTAACAGATACGCAGTATTTT.

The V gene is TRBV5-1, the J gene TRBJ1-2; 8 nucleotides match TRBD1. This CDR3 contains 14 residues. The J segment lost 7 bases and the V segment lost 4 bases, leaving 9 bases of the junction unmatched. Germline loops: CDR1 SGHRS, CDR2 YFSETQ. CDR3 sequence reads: CASSPPGGQGGYTF. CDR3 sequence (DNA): TGCGCCAGCAGCCCCCCCGGCGGACAGGGTGGCTACACCTTC.

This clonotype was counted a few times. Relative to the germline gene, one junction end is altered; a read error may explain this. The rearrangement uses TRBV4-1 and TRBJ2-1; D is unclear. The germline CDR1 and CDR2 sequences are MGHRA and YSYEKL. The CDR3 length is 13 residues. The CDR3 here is CASSSLYHKEQFF. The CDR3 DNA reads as TGCGCCAGCAGCTCCCTATATCACAAAGAGCAGTTCTTC.

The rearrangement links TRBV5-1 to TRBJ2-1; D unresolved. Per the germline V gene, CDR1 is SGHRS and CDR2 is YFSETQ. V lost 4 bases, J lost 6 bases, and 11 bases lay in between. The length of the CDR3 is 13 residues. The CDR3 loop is CASSPPVVNEQFF. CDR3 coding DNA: TGCGCCAGCAGCCCACCCGTGGTCAATGAGCAGTTCTTC.